Listed here are 29 T cell receptor beta chains from one sample, sequenced in a study of identical twins. TCRdb re-called the 5' RACE reads with MiXCR, one entry per CDR3 protein. The sample yields 250,000 to 350,000 distinct CDR3 sequences, about 8.9% seen once. These same records also appear under a second study, on yellow fever vaccine responses in identical twins.

Material for sequencing was memory (CD45RO+) T cells sorted from blood. The receptors here all came from a woman aged 18-35 years in good health.

In its sample, this clonotype was seen a few times. This chain uses TRBV7-2 with TRBJ2-3; D possibly corresponds to TRBD1 (6 bases). Germline assignment: CDR1 SGHTA and CDR2 FQGNSA. Deletions cut 5 bases from V and 2 bases from J, with 14 bases between. This CDR3 is 15 amino acids long. Here the CDR3 reads CASSLKQGNTDTQYF. CDR3 bases: TGTGCCAGCAGCCTCAAACAGGGTAACACAGATACGCAGTATTTT.

This clonotype was picked up many times. DNA for the CDR3: TGTGCCAGCAGTTTAGATGGCCAGATCAATCAGCCCCAGCATTTT. This encodes CASSLDGQINQPQHF. V gene TRBV12-3 or TRBV12-4 combines with J gene TRBJ1-5; D is uncertain. Trimming removed 1 base from V and 3 bases from J, with 10 bases in between. The CDR3 is 15 residues long.

The chain joins TRBV3-1 to TRBJ2-5, with 8 positions matching TRBD1. CDR3 length: 16 residues. CDR1 and CDR2 (germline): LGHDT, YNNKEL (reference sequence). The ends lost 0 bases at V and 5 bases at J; junction bases unmatched: 8. The CDR3 is CASSQDQRYRGETQYF. Written as DNA, the CDR3 is TGTGCCAGCAGCCAAGATCAGCGGTACAGGGGGGAGACCCAGTACTTC.

The chain combines TRBV27 with TRBJ2-7; 7 positions agree with TRBD1. Germline V gene lookup returns CDR1 MNHEY and CDR2 SMNVEV (reference sequence). The length of the CDR3 is 13 residues. Trimming cost V 9 bases and J 8 bases; bases outside gene matches: 13. CDR3 in amino acids: CASSGTDDGQQYF. The CDR3 DNA follows: TGTGCCAGTTCCGGGACAGACGATGGGCAGCAGTACTTC.

The chain combines TRBV7-9 with TRBJ2-5; 7 bases are a match to TRBD1. Trimming took 3 bases from V and 5 from J; bases not matched to a gene: 6. In germline, CDR1 is SEHNR, CDR2 FQNEAQ (reference sequence). The CDR3 spans 14 residues. The DNA of the CDR3 is TGTGCCAGCAGCTTGCAGGGGGATAGGGAGACCCAGTACTTC. Amino acid sequence: CASSLQGDRETQYF.

This clonotype was observed a handful of times. The CDR3 bases are TGCAGCGTTCTTAAAGCTTCCGGGACAGGGTTAGATACGCAGTATTTT. Its translation is CSVLKASGTGLDTQYF. The chain combines TRBV29-1 with TRBJ2-3; 9 bases are a match to TRBD1. V lost 5 bases, J lost 5 bases, and 14 bases stayed unmatched. The CDR3 consists of 16 residues. Germline CDR1 is SQVTM and CDR2 is ANQGSEA.

This clonotype was seen at least ten times. CDR3 DNA: TGTGCCAGCAGTTTAGCGCGGGGACAGGGCTACGAGCAGTACTTC. It codes for CASSLARGQGYEQYF. This chain uses TRBV12-3 or TRBV12-4 with TRBJ2-7, with 9 bases that match TRBD1. V was clipped by 0 bases and J by 3 bases; unmatched bases: 3. The CDR3 length is 15 residues.

This clonotype was recorded many times. The V call is TRBV7-2, the J call TRBJ2-3; no reliable D call. Germline assignment: CDR1 SGHTA and CDR2 FQGNSA. The CDR3 contains 15 residues. With 5 bases removed from V and 0 bases from J, the gap between germline ends came to 12 bases. The DNA for the CDR3 is TGTGCCAGCAGCCCTAGGCGGTTTAGCACAGATACGCAGTATTTT. It is translated as CASSPRRFSTDTQYF.

The table lists this clonotype with many counts. The chain employs TRBV29-1 and TRBJ1-4; D is perhaps TRBD1 (5 bases). There are 14 residues in the CDR3. CDR1 is SQVTM, CDR2 ANQGSEA, per germline. Trimming took off 0 bases at V and 8 bases at J, with 13 bases between the two ends. CDR3 sequence: CSVEDTGRGEKLFF. As DNA, the CDR3 is TGCAGCGTTGAAGATACGGGGCGGGGAGAAAAACTGTTTTTT.

This chain links TRBV20-1 with TRBJ2-1; 9 bases fit TRBD2. V lost 0 bases and J lost 8; bases outside the gene matches: 11. The germline V gene has CDR1 DFQATT and CDR2 SNEGSKA (reference sequence). The CDR3 length is 16 residues. For the CDR3, the DNA is TGCAGTGCTAGAGATCTCGTGGAGGGACTAGCCTATGAGCAGTTCTTC. Translating gives CSARDLVEGLAYEQFF.

This clonotype was seen a few times. This chain uses TRBV20-1 with TRBJ1-2, with TRBD1 matching over 7 bases. CDR1 is DFQATT and CDR2 is SNEGSKA in the germline V gene (reference sequence). The CDR3 runs to 12 residues. With V trimmed by 0 bases and J by 8 bases, 3 bases remained unmatched. This CDR3 is CSARDGTDGYTF. The CDR3 bases are TGCAGTGCTAGAGATGGGACAGACGGCTACACCTTC.

This clonotype was seen many times. The chain is built from TRBV5-1 and TRBJ2-7; the match to TRBD2 covers 7 bases. The CDR3 spans 17 residues. The V segment lost 1 base and the J segment 5 bases; nucleotides outside the gene matches: 15. Germline V CDR1 and CDR2: SGHRS, YFSETQ. The CDR3 DNA is TGCGCCAGCAGCTTGTCGGGAATGAGCGGGACTAAGAACGAGCAGTACTTC. It specifies CASSLSGMSGTKNEQYF. Drawing the rest from reference TRBV5-1 and TRBJ2-7, the complete variable domain is KAGVTQTPRYLIKTRGQQVTLSCSPISGHRSVSWYQQTPGQGLQFLFEYFSETQRNKGNFPGRFSGRQFSNSRSEMNVSTLELGDSALYLCASSLSGMSGTKNEQYFGPGTRLTVT.

This clonotype was observed a handful of times. This rearrangement joins TRBV11-2 to TRBJ2-3; D is ambiguous. Germline V gene data show CDR1 as SGHAT and CDR2 as FQNNGV. The CDR3 covers 16 residues. V was cut by 1 base and J by 5 bases, with 16 bases left in between. The CDR3 DNA is TGTGCCAGCAGCTTAGGGGGTCGGGTCTTCGGAGATACGCAGTATTTT. Protein product: CASSLGGRVFGDTQYF.

This clonotype was observed at least ten times. The chain is built from TRBV9 and TRBJ1-5; D gene uncertain. Trimming removed 0 bases at V and 0 bases at J, with 10 bases between. In germline, CDR1 is SGDLS, CDR2 YYNGEE. The CDR3 length is 16 residues. The DNA for the CDR3 is TGTGCCAGCAGCGTAGTATCCGAACATAGCAATCAGCCCCAGCATTTT. Amino acid sequence: CASSVVSEHSNQPQHF.

This clonotype came up many times. The chain has TRBV10-3 and TRBJ2-1, with 10 nucleotides matching TRBD1. V dropped 7 bases and J dropped 10; count of bases not matched to a gene: 13. Looked up from germline, CDR1 is ENHRY and CDR2 is SYGVKD. CDR3 size: 15 residues. This CDR3 reads CAITPDRGGVTEQFF. In nucleotides, the CDR3 is TGTGCCATCACGCCGGACAGGGGGGGGGTTACCGAGCAGTTCTTC.

This clonotype was counted ten times or more. The rearrangement uses TRBV5-1 and TRBJ2-3; D is tentatively TRBD1 or TRBD2 (5 bases each). Between the trimmed V and J ends, which lost 4 bases and 6 bases, there was a span of 12 bases. The CDR3 is 13 amino acids. Germline V gene lookup returns CDR1 SGHRS and CDR2 YFSETQ. The CDR3 region is CASSAGTADTQYF. The CDR3 bases are TGCGCCAGCAGCGCTGGGACCGCGGATACGCAGTATTTT. The variable domain in full, with the rest retrieved from reference TRBV5-1 and TRBJ2-3, is KAGVTQTPRYLIKTRGQQVTLSCSPISGHRSVSWYQQTPGQGLQFLFEYFSETQRNKGNFPGRFSGRQFSNSRSEMNVSTLELGDSALYLCASSAGTADTQYFGPGTRLTVL.

This chain connects TRBV6-1 to TRBJ2-7, with 9 positions matching TRBD1. Germline CDR1 is MNHNS and CDR2 is SASEGT. V shed 4 bases and J 4 bases; nucleotides not matched to a gene: 5. CDR3 length equals 14 residues. The CDR3 loop is CASSARDREYEQYV. The CDR3, as DNA: TGTGCCAGCAGTGCCCGGGACAGGGAGTACGAGCAGTACGTC.

This clonotype has just a few counts. The chain couples TRBV7-3 to TRBJ2-6; D remains ambiguous. There are 20 residues in the CDR3. Germline CDR1 SGHTA, CDR2 FQGTGA. V was shortened by 1 base and J by 0 bases, with 19 bases between the two germline ends. The CDR3: CASSLRWASTSYSGANVLTF. CDR3 in DNA: TGTGCCAGCAGCTTAAGGTGGGCCTCGACATCATACTCTGGGGCCAACGTCCTGACTTTC. The full variable domain, its missing parts supplied by reference TRBV7-3 and TRBJ2-6, is GAGVSQTPSNKVTEKGKYVELRCDPISGHTALYWYRQSLGQGPEFLIYFQGTGAADDSGLPNDRFFAVRPEGSVSTLKIQRTERGDSAVYLCASSLRWASTSYSGANVLTFGAGSRLTVL.

This clonotype has ten or more counts. The chain uses TRBV5-1 and TRBJ1-1, with D possibly TRBD1 on 5 matching bases. The CDR3 sequence is 14 residues long. Germline-derived CDR1 and CDR2 are SGHRS and YFSETQ. With 4 bases removed from V and 1 base from J, the gap between germline ends came to 11 bases. As DNA, the CDR3 is TGCGCCAGCAGCCCGACAACAGGGAACACTGAAGCTTTCTTT. Translated, it gives CASSPTTGNTEAFF.

J is TRBJ2-7 and V is TRBV24-1, with 10 bases fitting TRBD2. Losses at the gene ends were 3 bases for V and 3 bases for J; bases not matched to a gene: 4. The CDR3 runs to 15 residues. The germline V gene has CDR1 KGHDR and CDR2 SFDVKD. The CDR3, as DNA: TGTGCCACCAGTGATCCGGGGACTAGCGTCTACGAGCAGTACTTC. Translated, it gives CATSDPGTSVYEQYF.

This clonotype has just a few counts. This chain uses TRBV5-1 with TRBJ1-1; D possibly corresponds to TRBD1 (6 bases). This CDR3 region has 17 residues. Germline values: CDR1 SGHRS, CDR2 YFSETQ. Trimming removed 1 base from V and 0 bases from J, with 16 bases in between. The CDR3 is CASSLKEGDLLNTEAFF. CDR3 in DNA: TGCGCCAGCAGCTTGAAGGAGGGGGATTTATTGAACACTGAAGCTTTCTTT.

The table lists this clonotype with many counts. The CDR3 bases are TGCGCCAGCAGCCAGGAGAGGACAGGGTACAATGAGCAGTTCTTC. Its protein product is CASSQERTGYNEQFF. The rearrangement uses TRBV4-1 and TRBJ2-1, with 8 bases identical to TRBD1. The germline V gene encodes CDR1 MGHRA and CDR2 YSYEKL. The CDR3 spans 15 residues. Trimming took 3 bases from V and 4 from J; bases not matched to a gene: 5.

The chain couples TRBV20-1 to TRBJ1-6, with 9 bases that match TRBD1. The germline gives CDR1 DFQATT, CDR2 SNEGSKA (reference sequence). This CDR3 is 16 amino acids long. Trimming cost V 1 base and J 7 bases; bases outside gene matches: 8. The CDR3 here is CSARGPGTGWNSPLHF. CDR3 DNA sequence: TGCAGTGCTAGAGGCCCCGGGACAGGGTGGAATTCACCCCTCCACTTT.

Only a few counts were recorded for this clonotype. V gene TRBV12-3 or TRBV12-4 combines with J gene TRBJ1-1; no reliable D call. CDR3 length: 13 residues. V was pared by 5 bases and J by 3 bases, with 10 bases between. CDR3 DNA: TGTGCCAGCAGTCCTTCCTCCGACACTGAAGCTTTCTTT. Its translation is CASSPSSDTEAFF.

V is TRBV4-2 and J is TRBJ2-5, with 12 nucleotides matching TRBD2. The CDR3 runs to 16 residues. The V gene's germline CDR1 is LGHNA and CDR2 YNFKEQ. Losses at the gene ends were 0 bases for V and 5 bases for J; bases not matched to a gene: 4. The CDR3 region is CASSQDPSGRGETQYF. The CDR3 DNA follows: TGTGCCAGCAGCCAAGATCCTAGCGGGAGGGGCGAGACCCAGTACTTC.

This clonotype was observed many times. The J gene is TRBJ2-3, the V gene TRBV12-3 or TRBV12-4, with 10 bases fitting TRBD2. CDR3 length: 16 residues. The V segment lost 5 bases and the J segment 3 bases; nucleotides outside the gene matches: 8. The CDR3 region has the DNA TGTGCCAGCAGTCCAGCCTCTAGCGGGAGAACAGATACGCAGTATTTT. Amino acids: CASSPASSGRTDTQYF.

The chain links TRBV12-1 to TRBJ2-3; the listed D gene, TRBD2, was not tested against the DNA. TRBV12-1 is described as a pseudogene. This CDR3 contains 17 residues. CDR3 sequence reads: CASSSGTSGLFRGTQYF. The CDR3 region has the DNA TGTGCCAGCAGCTCCGGGACTAGCGGGCTTTTTAGGGGTACGCAGTATTTT.

There are a few counts of this clonotype. The chain combines TRBV20-1 with TRBJ1-1, with 7 bases matching TRBD1. CDR3 size: 14 residues. Per germline, CDR1 DFQATT and CDR2 SNEGSKA (reference sequence). V shed 6 bases and J 5 bases; nucleotides not matched to a gene: 12. The chain's CDR3 is CSARGGIGRTEAFF. CDR3 in DNA: TGCAGTGCGCGAGGGGGCATCGGAAGGACTGAAGCTTTCTTT.

This clonotype has ten or more counts. This chain joins TRBV6-2 or TRBV6-3 and TRBJ1-4; D is perhaps TRBD1 (5 bases). V was cut by 6 bases and J by 2 bases, with 10 bases left in between. In germline, CDR1 is MNHEY, CDR2 SVGEGT. This CDR3 spans 14 amino acids. In DNA, the CDR3 is TGTGCCAGCAGCCTGGGACCGACTAATGAAAAACTGTTTTTT. It yields the protein CASSLGPTNEKLFF.